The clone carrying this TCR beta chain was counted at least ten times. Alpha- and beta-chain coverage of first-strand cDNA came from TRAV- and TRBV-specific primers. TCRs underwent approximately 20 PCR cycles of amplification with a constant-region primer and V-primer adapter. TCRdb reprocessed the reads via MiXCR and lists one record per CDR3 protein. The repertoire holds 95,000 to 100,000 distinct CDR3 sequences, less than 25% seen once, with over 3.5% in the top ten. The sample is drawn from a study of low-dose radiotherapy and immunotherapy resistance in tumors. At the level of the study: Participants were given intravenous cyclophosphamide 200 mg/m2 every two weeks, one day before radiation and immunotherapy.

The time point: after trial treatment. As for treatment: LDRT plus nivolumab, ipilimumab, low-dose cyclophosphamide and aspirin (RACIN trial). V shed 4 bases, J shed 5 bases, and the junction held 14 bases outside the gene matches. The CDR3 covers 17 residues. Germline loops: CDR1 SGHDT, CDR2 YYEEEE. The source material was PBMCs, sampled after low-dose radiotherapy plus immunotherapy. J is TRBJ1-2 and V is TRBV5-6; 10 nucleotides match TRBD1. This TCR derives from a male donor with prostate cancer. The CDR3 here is CASSIAGTGDDSYGYTF. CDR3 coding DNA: TGTGCCAGCAGCATAGCCGGGACAGGGGATGATTCATATGGCTACACCTTC.